What follows is one TCR beta chain and its context. CDR1 is MNHNS and CDR2 is SASEGT in the germline V gene. V was pared by 1 base and J by 0 bases, with 15 bases between. The CDR3 length is 17 residues. The repertoire was sequenced with immunoSEQ multiplex PCR; TCRdb's copy has only in-frame clones and lacks some. The sample lists approximately 280,000 clones, around 89% occurring once. The data were obtained in a study of blood T cell repertoires in COVID-19. The receptor was isolated from a man between 40 and 49 years old with acute or convalescent COVID-19. Sequenced input: peripheral blood. The rearrangement joins TRBV6-1 to TRBJ1-1, with D maybe TRBD1 (6 bases). This CDR3 is CASSEVVGGALNTEAFF. The CDR3 DNA sequence: TGTGCCAGCAGTGAAGTTGTTGGGGGCGCCCTGAACACTGAAGCTTTCTTT.